These T cell receptor beta chains were read from a single sample in a study of beta chain features in type 1 diabetes. Generated by immunoSEQ multiplex PCR, the TCRdb table keeps only in-frame clones and is missing some. This table holds some 370,000 clones, 9.5% to 10% found once. The sample was central memory CD4+ T cells from blood. Every receptor here comes from a man aged 30 to 45 with type 1 diabetes. Each CDR3 is given with its conserved first and last residue. The order of the fields is J gene, D gene, V gene, clone size, CDR3 protein, CDR3 DNA. A D gene is named only where the DNA matches it firmly. Clone size appears in some rows only: once, few, many, or a class for an expanded clone.

>TRBJ2-5|TRBD2|TRBV12-5|.
CASGPGLAGDGETQYF
TGTGCTAGTGGTCCAGGACTAGCGGGAGATGGAGAGACCCAGTACTTC
>TRBJ2-3|.|TRBV7-9|few
CASSPIGVDTQYF
TGTGCTAGCAGCCCCATAGGTGTGGATACGCAGTATTTT
>TRBJ1-5|.|TRBV6-5|.
CASSGGTHNQPQHF
TGTGCCAGCAGTGGCGGAACGCACAATCAGCCCCAGCATTTT
>TRBJ1-5|.|TRBV6-1|few
CASSESIVGSNQPQHF
TGTGCCAGCAGTGAATCTATAGTTGGTAGCAATCAGCCCCAGCATTTT
>TRBJ1-5|.|TRBV6-1|few
CASSERYQPQHF
TGTGCCAGCAGTGAAAGGTATCAGCCCCAGCATTTT
>TRBJ2-4|.|TRBV28|many
CASSALGSSNIQYF
TGTGCCAGCAGTGCCTTGGGCAGCTCGAACATTCAGTACTTC
>TRBJ2-5|.|TRBV7-2|.
CASSRQGGGTRIETQYF
TGTGCCAGCAGCCGCCAGGGTGGGGGGACCCGGATAGAGACCCAGTACTTC
>TRBJ2-1|.|TRBV2|.
CASSEGGRANNEQFF
TGTGCCAGCAGTGAAGGCGGGCGTGCCAACAATGAGCAGTTCTTC
>TRBJ2-5|.|TRBV7-9|few
CASSYRTVQETQYF
TGTGCCAGCAGCTATAGGACAGTCCAAGAGACCCAGTACTTC
>TRBJ1-1|.|TRBV28|.
CASSSPGRTDTEAFF
TGTGCCAGCAGTTCCCCGGGACGGACAGACACTGAAGCTTTCTTT
>TRBJ1-3|.|TRBV11-2|few
CASSPVGGPGNTIYF
TGTGCCAGCAGCCCTGTGGGGGGGCCTGGAAACACCATATATTTT
>TRBJ2-7|.|TRBV19|few
CASSLTGDGAYEQYF
TGTGCCAGTAGTCTTACCGGGGACGGAGCCTACGAGCAGTACTTC
>TRBJ2-7|TRBD1|TRBV30|.
CAWSDRAYEQYF
TGTGCCTGGAGCGACAGGGCCTACGAGCAGTACTTC
>TRBJ2-1|TRBD2|TRBV7-2|many
CASSLAGTSLNEQFF
TGTGCCAGCAGCTTAGCCGGGACTAGCCTCAATGAGCAGTTCTTC
>TRBJ2-5|TRBD1|TRBV7-7|few
CASSFDRGRGETQYF
TGTGCCAGCAGCTTTGACAGGGGGCGCGGGGAGACCCAGTACTTC
>TRBJ2-3|TRBD1|TRBV7-3|.
CASSLGRGNTDTQYF
TGTGCCAGCAGCTTAGGCAGGGGGAACACAGATACGCAGTATTTT
>TRBJ2-7|.|TRBV27|few
CASSFLGQSYEQYF
TGTGCCAGCAGTTTCCTCGGACAGTCCTACGAGCAGTACTTC
>TRBJ2-7|.|TRBV5-4|few
CASSQMTRSPSYEQYF
TGCGCCAGCAGCCAGATGACAAGGTCCCCCTCCTACGAGCAGTACTTC
>TRBJ2-3|.|TRBV5-1|few
CASSFGQGGDTQYF
TGCGCCAGCAGCTTTGGGCAGGGTGGAGATACGCAGTATTTT
>TRBJ2-5|TRBD2|TRBV4-3|few
CASSLTSAQETQYF
TGCGCCAGCAGCCTGACTAGCGCCCAAGAGACCCAGTACTTC
>TRBJ1-4|.|TRBV5-1|few
CASSLANPGEKLFF
TGCGCCAGCAGCTTGGCAAACCCGGGAGAAAAACTGTTTTTT
>TRBJ1-5|.|TRBV6-1|.
CASSEEGYGINSNQPQHF
TGTGCCAGCAGTGAAGAAGGGTATGGGATAAATAGCAATCAGCCCCAGCATTTT
>TRBJ2-1|TRBD1|TRBV7-2|.
CASSYLTGSNEQFF
TGTGCCAGCAGCTATTTGACAGGGTCCAATGAGCAGTTCTTC
>TRBJ2-4|.|TRBV19|few
CASSMRTARAKNIQYF
TGTGCCAGTAGTATGCGGACAGCCCGAGCCAAAAACATTCAGTACTTC
>TRBJ2-7|TRBD2|TRBV28|.
CASSPPRLAGGSYEQYF
TGTGCCAGCAGCCCCCCCCGACTAGCGGGAGGGTCCTACGAGCAGTACTTC
>TRBJ1-4|.|TRBV4-3|once
CASSQDPVSGKLFF
TGCGCCAGCAGCCAAGATCCGGTCTCCGGGAAACTGTTTTTT
>TRBJ2-7|TRBD2|TRBV28|few
CASTLAGGQAEQYF
TGTGCCAGCACCCTAGCGGGAGGGCAGGCCGAGCAGTACTTC
>TRBJ1-1|TRBD1|TRBV7-8|.
CASSQTGADTEAFF
TGTGCCAGCAGCCAGACAGGGGCTGACACTGAAGCTTTCTTT